Listed below are T cell receptor beta chains from one sample, sequenced in a study of T cell changes during pregnancy in multiple sclerosis. Profiling relied on immunoSEQ multiplex PCR, and the TCRdb table lists in-frame clones only, not all of them. This sample has 50,000 to 65,000 clones, with approximately 90% found just once. Source: peripheral blood, taken in the first trimester of pregnancy. The origin of the receptors is a female donor in good health, enrolled as a control in a pregnancy study. Both conserved end residues are part of each CDR3. The D gene is left open where the match is weak. Size is omitted from some rows. Given values are once, few, many or a class for expanded clones.

size,J,V,D,DNA,CDR3
-,TRBJ2-5,TRBV7-6,TRBD1,TGTGCCAGCAGCGCCCCGGGACAGGGCCGCGAGACCCAGTACTTC,CASSAPGQGRETQYF
-,TRBJ2-7,TRBV7-2,-,TGTGCCAGCAGCCTGCAAGGCGACAGAGCATACGAGCAGTACTTC,CASSLQGDRAYEQYF
few,TRBJ2-7,TRBV4-2,-,TGTGCCAGCAGCCAGGCTCGAGAGGTCTCCTACGAGCAGTACTTC,CASSQAREVSYEQYF
-,TRBJ2-2,TRBV9,-,TGTGCCAGCAGCGATCGGGAGGGGGCCGAGGTCACCGGGGAGCTGTTTTTT,CASSDREGAEVTGELFF
-,TRBJ2-5,TRBV30,TRBD1,TGTGCCTGGAGTCCCGGGACAGAAGAGACCCAGTACTTC,CAWSPGTEETQYF
-,TRBJ1-5,TRBV27,-,TGTGCCAGCGGAGGGGGGGGCAAACAGCATTTT,CASGGGGKQHF
-,TRBJ1-5,TRBV18,-,TGTGCCAGCTCGTCAGGACAGAATAGCAATCAGCCCCAGCATTTT,CASSSGQNSNQPQHF
few,TRBJ1-1,TRBV30,-,TGTGCCTGGAGTTTCCTCCCCGCAGGGGAGACTGAAGCTTTCTTT,CAWSFLPAGETEAFF
-,TRBJ2-3,TRBV1,-,TGCACCAGCAGCCAAGATTTCAGTATCGCGCAGTATTTT,CTSSQDFSIAQYF
few,TRBJ1-5,TRBV15,-,TGTGCCACCAGCAGAGGCCCCAGGGGTTTGGGACCCAGGGGCAATCAGCCCCAGCATTTT,CATSRGPRGLGPRGNQPQHF
-,TRBJ2-7,TRBV7-9,TRBD2,TGTGCCAGCAGCGGGACTAGCGGGGGATCATACGAGCAGTACTTC,CASSGTSGGSYEQYF
-,TRBJ2-7,TRBV5-1,TRBD2,TGCGCCAGCAGCATTACAACTAGCGGGGGGAGCTACGAGCAGTACTTC,CASSITTSGGSYEQYF
-,TRBJ2-1,TRBV28,TRBD1,TGTGCCAGCATTGGGGTGGACAGGGTCGTGTGGAATGAGCAGTTCTTC,CASIGVDRVVWNEQFF
once,TRBJ2-5,TRBV27,-,TGTGCCAGCAGTTTATTCCAGGGGTTAAAGACCCAGTACTTC,CASSLFQGLKTQYF
-,TRBJ2-7,TRBV15,-,TGTGCCACCAGCAGAGAGTCACCTTTGGGGCGGCGCTACGAGCAGTACTTC,CATSRESPLGRRYEQYF
-,TRBJ2-2,TRBV25-1,-,TGTGCCGTTGGACAGTTGGGCACCGGGGAGCTGTTTTTT,CAVGQLGTGELFF
-,TRBJ1-2,TRBV9,-,TGTGCCAGCGCCAGGAGGGTGTATGGCTACACCTTC,CASARRVYGYTF